The 13 T cell receptor beta chains in this list originate from one sample, sequenced in a study of T cells in women clearing cervical HPV infection. Clones were sequenced by immunoSEQ multiplex PCR, and TCRdb holds only the in-frame ones, with some missing. Found here are some 39,000 clones; the top ten clones hold roughly 4%. Specimen: blood buffy coat. The source of these receptors is a woman aged 18 to 75 with a cervical HPV16 infection that either progressed to CIN3+ or cleared (not recorded which).

Points on this clone: The DNA ends 3 residues before the CDR3 does, and the rest of the CDR3 is filled in from the germline J gene. V usage is TRBV23-1 and J usage is TRBJ2-1; D unclear. TRBV23-1 is an open reading frame, and its role is uncertain. The CDR3 has 12 residues. V was clipped by 1 base and J by 9 bases, with 7 bases between them. Partial CDR3 DNA: TGCGCCAGCAGTCAATGTCGCGGTGAG. Translating it yields CASSQCRGE. The full CDR3 reads CASSQCRGEQFF.

In the case of this clone: Coverage ceases 3 residues before the CDR3 finishes, and the germline J gene fills in the end. This chain joins TRBV11-2 and TRBJ2-7; 8 nucleotides match TRBD2. V was clipped by 5 bases and J by 6 bases; unmatched bases: 12. The CDR3 covers 15 residues. Germline values: CDR1 SGHAT, CDR2 FQNNGV. The chain's CDR3 is CASSLRGSAGVEQYF. Partial CDR3 DNA: TGTGCCAGCAGCCTTAGGGGCTCAGCGGGGGTCGAG.

Concerning this clone: The read ends 3 residues shy of where the CDR3 ends; the end is completed using the germline J gene. V and J are TRBV6-2 or TRBV6-3 and TRBJ2-1, with D possibly matching TRBD1 (5 bases). CDR1 is MNHEY and CDR2 is SVGEGT in the germline V gene. The CDR3 contains 15 residues. The germline V and J ends were trimmed by 7 bases and 0 bases, with 13 bases remaining between them. The covered CDR3 bases are TGTGCCAGCACCGTCCCAGGGTCCTCCTACAATGAG. It encodes CASTVPGSSYNE. The complete CDR3 reads CASTVPGSSYNEQFF.

With regard to this clone: Read data end 3 residues before the CDR3 end; the end is taken from the germline J gene. The gene calls are TRBV28 and TRBJ2-7; TRBD2 matches at 9 bases. The V gene end was trimmed by 4 bases and the J gene end by 3 bases; junction bases not matched to a gene: 7. The CDR3 spans 15 residues. Germline CDR1 is MDHEN and CDR2 is SYDVKM. The sequenced part of the CDR3 DNA is TGTGCCAGCAGTTCTCTTAGCGGGAGCCTCTACGAG. It is translated as CASSSLSGSLYE. The whole CDR3 protein is CASSSLSGSLYEQYF.

About this clone itself: Read sequence stops 3 residues before the CDR3 end, and the germline J gene provides the missing end. The chain joins TRBV7-2 to TRBJ2-1; D is possibly TRBD2 (6 bases). The CDR3 totals 14 residues. The V gene lost 4 bases and the J gene lost 3 bases, with 10 bases spanning the gap. CDR1 is SGHTA, CDR2 FQGNSA, per germline. This CDR3 reads CASSSQGLYNEQFF. The covered CDR3 bases are TGTGCCAGCAGCTCCCAGGGACTCTACAATGAG. Complete variable domain (other parts from reference TRBV7-2 and TRBJ2-1): GAGVSQSPSNKVTEKGKDVELRCDPISGHTALYWYRQSLGQGLEFLIYFQGNSAPDKSGLPSDRFSAERTGGSVSTLTIQRTQQEDSAVYLCASSSQGLYNEQFFGPGTRLTVL.

Of note for this clone: The read stops 3 residues short of the end of the CDR3; the missing end is completed from the germline J gene. The V gene is TRBV18, the J gene TRBJ2-4; 8 positions match TRBD1. Germline lookup yields CDR1 KGHSH and CDR2 LQKENI. The length of the CDR3 is 20 residues. CDR3 region: CASSPRTPGGGSIVVYGQYF. Incomplete CDR3 DNA: TGTGCCAGCTCACCCCGTACTCCAGGGGGCGGAAGTATCGTCGTTTATGGT.

With regard to this clone: With the read ending 3 residues before the CDR3 end, the germline J gene is used to fill in that end. The chain has TRBV12-3 or TRBV12-4 and TRBJ2-7; tentatively, D is TRBD1 (5 bases). Trimming left V 4 bases short and J 6 bases short, with 16 bases between. The CDR3 runs to 14 residues. The CDR3 region is CASSSRQGGLEQYF. The part of the CDR3 DNA that was read is TGTGCCAGCAGTTCACGGCAGGGTGGCCTCGAG.

CDR3 DNA (partial): TGTGCCAGTAGTAGCCGGGACAGGTTGTACGAC. It specifies CASSSRDRLYD. The CDR3 in its entirety is CASSSRDRLYDYTF. V gene TRBV19 combines with J gene TRBJ1-2, with 8 bases fitting TRBD1. The read halts 3 residues ahead of the CDR3 end, with the missing end drawn from the germline J gene. Germline CDR1 and CDR2: LNHDA and SQIVND (reference sequence). CDR3 size: 14 residues. Complete variable domain (other parts from reference TRBV19 and TRBJ1-2): DGGITQSPKYLFRKEGQNVTLSCEQNLNHDAMYWYRQDPGQGLRLIYYSQIVNDFQKGDIAEGYSVSREKKESFPLTVTSAQKNPTAFYLCASSSRDRLYDYTFGSGTRLTVV.

Comments on this clone: An end of the junction differs from the germline gene, which may be a read error. Read sequence stops 3 residues before the CDR3 end, and the germline J gene provides the missing end. The chain combines TRBV4-2 with TRBJ1-2; D ambiguous. The V gene's germline CDR1 is LGHNA and CDR2 YNFKEQ. This CDR3 region has 12 residues. The CDR3 bases that were read are TGCGCCAGCAGCCAAGCCCGCGGTGGC. It is translated as CASSQARGG. The CDR3, in full, reads CASSQARGGYTF.

A note on this clone: Coverage ceases 3 residues before the CDR3 finishes, and the germline J gene fills in the end. The chain recombines TRBV28 with TRBJ2-7; 9 nucleotides agree with TRBD2. Germline V gene sequence: CDR1 MDHEN, CDR2 SYDVKM. The V and J ends lost 3 bases and 5 bases, in that order; junction bases with no gene match: 8. The CDR3 spans 15 residues. The covered CDR3 bases are TGTGCCAGCAGTTTCCCCGCGGGGGGGCCGGACGAG. Its protein product is CASSFPAGGPDE. The entire CDR3 reads CASSFPAGGPDEQYF. Full variable domain (rest looked up from reference TRBV28 and TRBJ2-7): DVKVTQSSRYLVKRTGEKVFLECVQDMDHENMFWYRQDPGLGLRLIYFSYDVKMKEKGDIPEGYSVSREKKERFSLILESASTNQTSMYLCASSFPAGGPDEQYFGPGTRLTVT.

Comments on this clone: Read data end 3 residues before the CDR3 end; the end is taken from the germline J gene. This chain joins TRBV2 and TRBJ1-1; 9 bases are shared with TRBD1. The CDR3 is made up of 10 amino acids. From germline, CDR1 is SNHLY and CDR2 FYNNEI. The covered CDR3 bases are TGTGCCAGTAGGACAGGGGTC. Its protein product is CASRTGV. The whole CDR3 is CASRTGVAFF.

With respect to this clone: The CDR3 end falls 3 residues outside the read, so it is completed with the germline J gene. This chain links TRBV6-4 with TRBJ2-3; the D is unclear. CDR1 and CDR2 (germline): MRHNA, SNTAGT. The ends were cut back, 6 bases at V and 5 bases at J, with 12 bases in the middle. This CDR3 has 13 residues. The sequenced part of the CDR3 DNA is TGTGCCAGCAGCTGGCAGGTTGAAGATACG. It specifies CASSWQVEDT. Given in full, the CDR3 is CASSWQVEDTQYF.

On this clone: The read gets to within 3 residues of the CDR3 end, and the germline J gene fills in the rest. This sequence joins TRBV30 and TRBJ2-4, with 10 bases matching TRBD1. The CDR3 length is 15 residues. Per the germline V gene, CDR1 is GTSNPN and CDR2 is SVGIG (reference sequence). V lost 1 base to trimming and J lost 9 bases; unmatched junction nucleotides: 9. The CDR3 reads CAWSDSGTGVTIQYF. The CDR3 bases that were read are TGTGCCTGGAGTGACTCCGGGACAGGGGTTACCATT.